The rows below give T cell receptor beta chains drawn from one sample of a study of graft-versus-host responses after intestinal transplantation. TCRdb's table, derived via immunoSEQ multiplex PCR, lists solely in-frame clones and lacks some. The sample consists of 89,000 or so clones, about four fifths of them appearing once. These TCRs' antigens remain unknown. The sample consisted of unstimulated CD4+ T cells sorted from spleen or lymph node cells, taken before intestinal transplant. The receptors were sampled from a human donor who received an intestinal transplant. CDR3s include the opening cysteine and the closing phenylalanine or tryptophan. The D gene is left open where the match is weak. Only some rows state a clone size, as once, few, many or a class for expanded clones.

j_call: TRBJ2-7; clone_size: few; d_call: TRBD2; cdr3_length: 15; v_call: TRBV15; cdr3_aa: CATSHGGGRTHEQYF; cdr3_nt: TGTGCCACCAGTCACGGGGGGGGGAGGACCCACGAGCAGTACTTC
j_call: TRBJ1-3; clone_size: few; d_call: NA; cdr3_length: 15; v_call: TRBV6-1; cdr3_aa: CASTLTGDSGNTIYF; cdr3_nt: TGTGCCAGCACCCTGACAGGAGACTCTGGAAACACCATATATTTT
j_call: TRBJ2-3; clone_size: NA; d_call: NA; cdr3_length: 13; v_call: TRBV18; cdr3_aa: CASSFLRADTQYF; cdr3_nt: TGTGCCAGCTCATTCCTCCGAGCAGATACGCAGTATTTT
j_call: TRBJ2-3; clone_size: NA; d_call: NA; cdr3_length: 14; v_call: TRBV29-1; cdr3_aa: CSVRDSPSGDTQYF; cdr3_nt: TGCAGCGTTCGAGACAGCCCCAGCGGGGATACGCAGTATTTT
j_call: TRBJ1-3; clone_size: NA; d_call: TRBD1; cdr3_length: 15; v_call: TRBV10-3; cdr3_aa: CAISETRGPGNTIYF; cdr3_nt: TGTGCCATCAGTGAGACCAGGGGGCCTGGAAACACCATATATTTT
j_call: TRBJ2-5; clone_size: NA; d_call: NA; cdr3_length: 13; v_call: TRBV28; cdr3_aa: CASSFGGRETQYF; cdr3_nt: TGTGCCAGCAGTTTCGGGGGGCGAGAGACCCAGTACTTC
j_call: TRBJ2-1; clone_size: NA; d_call: TRBD1; cdr3_length: 15; v_call: TRBV5-4; cdr3_aa: CASSFKKGQGHEQFF; cdr3_nt: TGTGCCAGCAGCTTTAAGAAAGGACAGGGCCATGAGCAGTTCTTC
j_call: TRBJ2-1; clone_size: NA; d_call: TRBD1; cdr3_length: 14; v_call: TRBV5-1; cdr3_aa: CASSSLAQGDEQFF; cdr3_nt: TGCGCCAGCAGCTCGTTAGCACAGGGGGATGAGCAGTTCTTC
j_call: TRBJ2-5; clone_size: NA; d_call: NA; cdr3_length: 15; v_call: TRBV5-1; cdr3_aa: CASSLVPSREETQYF; cdr3_nt: TGCGCCAGCAGCTTGGTCCCCTCGAGGGAAGAGACCCAGTACTTC
j_call: TRBJ2-7; clone_size: NA; d_call: NA; cdr3_length: 14; v_call: TRBV7-3; cdr3_aa: CASSLSPGEDEQYF; cdr3_nt: TGTGCCAGCAGCTTAAGTCCAGGGGAAGACGAGCAGTACTTC
j_call: TRBJ2-5; clone_size: NA; d_call: NA; cdr3_length: 16; v_call: TRBV19; cdr3_aa: CASSIGTRARSETQYF; cdr3_nt: TGTGCCAGTAGTATCGGAACCAGGGCCCGATCGGAGACCCAGTACTTC
j_call: TRBJ2-3; clone_size: NA; d_call: TRBD2; cdr3_length: 16; v_call: TRBV7-2; cdr3_aa: CASSPGLAGGGDTQYF; cdr3_nt: TGTGCCAGCAGCCCAGGACTAGCGGGGGGGGGAGATACGCAGTATTTT
j_call: TRBJ2-1; clone_size: NA; d_call: NA; cdr3_length: 11; v_call: TRBV5-4; cdr3_aa: CASSLLNEQFF; cdr3_nt: TGTGCCAGCAGCTTGCTTAATGAGCAGTTCTTC
j_call: TRBJ1-2; clone_size: few; d_call: NA; cdr3_length: 10; v_call: TRBV6-6; cdr3_aa: CASSYRGYTF; cdr3_nt: TGTGCCAGCAGTTATCGGGGCTACACCTTC
j_call: TRBJ2-3; clone_size: NA; d_call: TRBD2; cdr3_length: 14; v_call: TRBV11-3; cdr3_aa: CASSLDGRADTQYF; cdr3_nt: TGTGCCAGCAGCTTAGACGGGAGGGCAGATACGCAGTATTTT
j_call: TRBJ2-7; clone_size: once; d_call: TRBD2; cdr3_length: 15; v_call: TRBV11-3; cdr3_aa: CASSLFEEREVEQYF; cdr3_nt: TGTGCCAGCAGCCTTTTCGAGGAGCGGGAAGTCGAGCAGTACTTC
j_call: TRBJ2-2; clone_size: NA; d_call: TRBD2; cdr3_length: 18; v_call: TRBV5-1; cdr3_aa: CASSRAGTSDANTGELFF; cdr3_nt: TGCGCCAGCAGCCGAGCCGGGACTAGCGACGCGAACACCGGGGAGCTGTTTTTT
j_call: TRBJ2-5; clone_size: NA; d_call: TRBD1; cdr3_length: 14; v_call: TRBV30; cdr3_aa: CAWNIQGVGETQYF; cdr3_nt: TGTGCCTGGAATATCCAGGGGGTAGGAGAGACCCAGTACTTC
j_call: TRBJ1-5; clone_size: NA; d_call: NA; cdr3_length: 15; v_call: TRBV4-1; cdr3_aa: CASSPSQVSNQPQHF; cdr3_nt: TGCGCCAGCAGCCCATCGCAGGTTAGCAATCAGCCCCAGCATTTT
j_call: TRBJ2-1; clone_size: NA; d_call: TRBD2; cdr3_length: 13; v_call: TRBV6-4; cdr3_aa: CASSETSIAEQFF; cdr3_nt: TGTGCCAGCAGTGAGACTAGCATCGCTGAGCAGTTCTTC
j_call: TRBJ1-4; clone_size: NA; d_call: TRBD1; cdr3_length: 13; v_call: TRBV29-1; cdr3_aa: CSVKTGSNEKLFF; cdr3_nt: TGCAGCGTTAAGACAGGGTCTAATGAAAAACTGTTTTTT
j_call: TRBJ2-2; clone_size: NA; d_call: TRBD1; cdr3_length: 14; v_call: TRBV4-1; cdr3_aa: CASTRDRATGELFF; cdr3_nt: TGCGCCAGCACCCGGGACAGAGCAACCGGGGAGCTGTTTTTT
j_call: TRBJ2-7; clone_size: NA; d_call: TRBD1; cdr3_length: 14; v_call: TRBV2; cdr3_aa: CASRLDRASYEQYF; cdr3_nt: TGTGCCAGCAGGCTGGACAGGGCCTCCTACGAGCAGTACTTC
j_call: TRBJ2-3; clone_size: NA; d_call: NA; cdr3_length: 16; v_call: TRBV9; cdr3_aa: CASSPRSEGVTDTQYF; cdr3_nt: TGTGCCAGCAGCCCTCGTAGTGAGGGGGTCACAGATACGCAGTATTTT
j_call: TRBJ2-2; clone_size: NA; d_call: NA; cdr3_length: 14; v_call: TRBV4-2; cdr3_aa: CASSQDQNTGELFF; cdr3_nt: TGTGCCAGCAGCCAAGATCAGAACACCGGGGAGCTGTTTTTT
j_call: TRBJ1-5; clone_size: few; d_call: NA; cdr3_length: 14; v_call: TRBV19; cdr3_aa: CASMLGDRNQPQHF; cdr3_nt: TGTGCCAGTATGTTAGGGGATCGCAATCAGCCCCAGCATTTT
j_call: TRBJ2-7; clone_size: NA; d_call: TRBD2; cdr3_length: 14; v_call: TRBV4-1; cdr3_aa: CASSAGTSVREQYF; cdr3_nt: TGCGCCAGCAGCGCGGGGACTAGCGTTAGAGAGCAGTACTTC
j_call: TRBJ2-2; clone_size: NA; d_call: TRBD1; cdr3_length: 19; v_call: TRBV29-1; cdr3_aa: CSVGSPAGTGWVNTGELFF; cdr3_nt: TGCAGCGTTGGAAGCCCCGCTGGGACAGGCTGGGTTAACACCGGGGAGCTGTTTTTT
j_call: TRBJ2-7; clone_size: few; d_call: NA; cdr3_length: 15; v_call: TRBV25-1; cdr3_aa: CASSDLQGRVYEQYF; cdr3_nt: TGTGCCAGCAGTGACCTCCAGGGCAGGGTATACGAGCAGTACTTC
j_call: TRBJ2-7; clone_size: NA; d_call: NA; cdr3_length: 16; v_call: TRBV7-9; cdr3_aa: CASSLGGGAGLVEQYF; cdr3_nt: TGTGCCAGCAGCTTAGGAGGGGGGGCCGGCTTGGTTGAGCAGTACTTC
j_call: TRBJ1-5; clone_size: NA; d_call: NA; cdr3_length: 15; v_call: TRBV2; cdr3_aa: CASTAPGSGNQPQHF; cdr3_nt: TGTGCCAGCACCGCGCCCGGTAGCGGCAATCAGCCCCAGCATTTT
j_call: TRBJ1-1; clone_size: few; d_call: NA; cdr3_length: 13; v_call: TRBV29-1; cdr3_aa: CSVEGRLNTEAFF; cdr3_nt: TGCAGCGTTGAGGGGCGGCTTAACACTGAAGCTTTCTTT
j_call: TRBJ2-7; clone_size: once; d_call: NA; cdr3_length: 15; v_call: TRBV27; cdr3_aa: CASSLRTGQFYEQYF; cdr3_nt: TGTGCCAGCAGTTTAAGAACAGGGCAGTTTTACGAGCAGTACTTC
j_call: TRBJ1-5; clone_size: NA; d_call: TRBD1; cdr3_length: 17; v_call: TRBV27; cdr3_aa: CASSRNAGGPSNQPQHF; cdr3_nt: TGTGCCAGCAGCAGGAACGCAGGGGGCCCTAGCAATCAGCCCCAGCATTTT
j_call: TRBJ1-4; clone_size: NA; d_call: TRBD1; cdr3_length: 13; v_call: TRBV7-7; cdr3_aa: CASSRDRGEKLFF; cdr3_nt: TGTGCTAGCAGCCGGGACAGGGGTGAAAAACTGTTTTTT
j_call: TRBJ2-2; clone_size: NA; d_call: TRBD2; cdr3_length: 17; v_call: TRBV4-1; cdr3_aa: CASSQGASGSDTGELFF; cdr3_nt: TGCGCCAGCAGCCAAGGTGCTAGCGGGAGTGACACCGGGGAGCTGTTTTTT
j_call: TRBJ2-1; clone_size: NA; d_call: TRBD2; cdr3_length: 17; v_call: TRBV28; cdr3_aa: CASSSMTSGSSSYEQFF; cdr3_nt: TGTGCCAGCAGTTCAATGACTAGCGGGAGTAGTTCCTATGAGCAGTTCTTC
j_call: TRBJ2-7; clone_size: few; d_call: NA; cdr3_length: 13; v_call: TRBV5-6; cdr3_aa: CASTLGRVSEQYF; cdr3_nt: TGTGCCAGCACCCTTGGTCGGGTTAGCGAGCAGTACTTC
j_call: TRBJ2-7; clone_size: NA; d_call: NA; cdr3_length: 16; v_call: TRBV21-1; cdr3_aa: CASSKGQGRGSYEQYF; cdr3_nt: TGTGCCAGCAGCAAAGGACAGGGCCGAGGATCCTACGAGCAGTACTTC
j_call: TRBJ2-1; clone_size: NA; d_call: NA; cdr3_length: 18; v_call: TRBV6-1; cdr3_aa: CASSEGWRRGQGGFEQFF; cdr3_nt: TGTGCCAGCAGTGAAGGGTGGCGGAGAGGACAGGGAGGGTTTGAGCAGTTCTTC
j_call: TRBJ2-3; clone_size: NA; d_call: TRBD1; cdr3_length: 15; v_call: TRBV2; cdr3_aa: CASSRDRGPTDTQYF; cdr3_nt: TGTGCCAGCAGTCGGGACAGGGGGCCCACAGATACGCAGTATTTT
j_call: TRBJ2-1; clone_size: once; d_call: TRBD2; cdr3_length: 13; v_call: TRBV7-8; cdr3_aa: CAWASGRVSEQFF; cdr3_nt: TGTGCCTGGGCTAGCGGGAGGGTATCTGAGCAGTTCTTC
j_call: TRBJ1-5; clone_size: NA; d_call: NA; cdr3_length: 14; v_call: TRBV6-5; cdr3_aa: CASSYRDSNQPQHF; cdr3_nt: TGTGCCAGCAGTTACCGAGATAGCAATCAGCCCCAGCATTTT
j_call: TRBJ1-2; clone_size: NA; d_call: NA; cdr3_length: 14; v_call: TRBV10-3; cdr3_aa: CAISESTGVWTYTF; cdr3_nt: TGTGCCATCAGTGAGTCAACAGGAGTATGGACCTACACCTTC